The rows below give T cell receptor beta chains drawn from one sample of a study of T-cell reconstitution after alpha-beta-depleted transplantation in children. TCRdb itself ran the PCR reads through MiXCR, one entry per CDR3 protein. The sample carries hundreds of thousands of distinct CDR3 sequences, 10% recorded once. Sequencing was performed on PBMCs, taken before TCRalphabeta/CD19-depleted stem cell transplant. The receptor set was obtained from a child aged 2-15 years with inherited bone marrow failure, due to receive a stem cell transplant. The CDR3 runs from the conserved cysteine through the conserved F or W. D genes are given only for firm matches. Part of the rows lack a size; the others show once, few, many or a class for expanded clones.

clone size	V gene	J gene	D gene	CDR3 protein	CDR3 DNA
.	TRBV4-3	TRBJ2-1	.	CASSQDLTGTYYNEQFF	TGCGCCAGCAGCCAAGATTTAACCGGGACTTACTACAATGAGCAGTTCTTC
.	TRBV12-3/TRBV12-4	TRBJ2-2	TRBD2	CASSLAREGRHTGELFF	TGTGCCAGCAGTTTAGCCCGGGAGGGCCGGCACACCGGGGAGCTGTTTTTT
many	TRBV5-1	TRBJ1-1	TRBD1	CASSLEGTGEAFF	TGCGCCAGCAGCTTGGAGGGGACAGGGGAAGCTTTCTTT
.	TRBV6-2/TRBV6-3	TRBJ2-1	TRBD2	CASDASGRAIYNEQFF	TGTGCCAGCGACGCTAGCGGGAGGGCGATCTACAATGAGCAGTTCTTC
.	TRBV7-9	TRBJ1-1	.	CASSFANLNTEAFF	TGTGCCAGCAGCTTCGCAAACCTGAACACTGAAGCTTTCTTT
many	TRBV28	TRBJ2-2	.	CASLGQINTGELFF	TGTGCCAGCCTAGGACAGATAAACACCGGGGAGCTGTTTTTT
few	TRBV27	TRBJ2-7	.	CASSFWQGNEQYF	TGTGCCAGCAGTTTTTGGCAGGGGAACGAGCAGTACTTC
many	TRBV7-2	TRBJ2-3	TRBD2	CASSSWTSGREADTQYF	TGTGCCAGCAGTTCCTGGACTAGCGGGAGGGAGGCCGATACGCAGTATTTT
few	TRBV9	TRBJ1-1	.	CASSVLIEAFF	TGTGCCAGCAGCGTCCTTATTGAAGCTTTCTTT
few	TRBV27	TRBJ2-1	TRBD2	CASSRLAGELDQFF	TGTGCCAGCAGTCGGCTAGCGGGAGAATTGGATCAGTTCTTC
many	TRBV7-2	TRBJ2-3	.	CASSPRAVGSTDTQYF	TGTGCCAGCAGCCCCAGGGCGGTCGGGAGCACAGATACGCAGTATTTT
.	TRBV28	TRBJ2-7	.	CASGRNYEQYF	TGTGCCAGCGGTCGAAACTACGAGCAGTACTTC
many	TRBV20-1	TRBJ2-7	.	CSLPWGTYEQYF	TGCAGCCTCCCTTGGGGGACCTACGAGCAGTACTTC
many	TRBV4-3	TRBJ1-1	TRBD1	CASSQDRQGGTEAFF	TGCGCCAGCAGCCAAGATCGACAGGGTGGCACTGAAGCTTTCTTT
many	TRBV7-6	TRBJ2-5	.	CASSLVALDQETQYF	TGTGCCAGCAGCTTAGTTGCGCTAGACCAAGAGACCCAGTACTTC
.	TRBV7-7	TRBJ2-1	TRBD1	CASSVDRGRDNEQFF	TGTGCTAGCAGCGTAGACAGGGGGCGGGACAATGAGCAGTTCTTC
many	TRBV5-1	TRBJ2-2	.	CASSLEAFKATGELFF	TGCGCCAGCAGCTTGGAGGCGTTTAAGGCCACCGGGGAGCTGTTTTTT
many	TRBV7-7	TRBJ2-3	TRBD2	CASSLSPLAGGPEDTQYF	TGTGCTAGCAGCTTATCCCCTTTAGCGGGAGGGCCCGAAGATACGCAGTATTTT
many	TRBV12-3/TRBV12-4	TRBJ1-5	.	CASGPNQPQHF	TGTGCCAGCGGCCCAAATCAGCCCCAGCATTTT
many	TRBV9	TRBJ1-1	.	CASSESTGFINTEAFF	TGTGCCAGCAGCGAAAGCACAGGGTTCATAAACACTGAAGCTTTCTTT
few	TRBV12-3/TRBV12-4	TRBJ2-2	TRBD2	CASSSGLAGEELFF	TGTGCCAGCAGTTCGGGACTAGCGGGAGAGGAGCTGTTTTTT
few	TRBV25-1	TRBJ2-1	TRBD2	CASSGTSGNYNEQFF	TGTGCCAGCAGTGGCACTAGCGGGAATTACAATGAGCAGTTCTTC
many	TRBV27	TRBJ2-7	.	CASSLGPAPYEQYF	TGTGCCAGCAGTTTAGGACCCGCTCCATACGAGCAGTACTTC
many	TRBV28	TRBJ2-3	.	CASRLSSPRGTQYF	TGTGCCAGCAGATTAAGTTCGCCTCGGGGGACGCAGTATTTT
.	TRBV7-2	TRBJ1-1	.	CASSLGARGEAFF	TGTGCCAGCAGCTTAGGAGCACGGGGGGAAGCTTTCTTT
many	TRBV12-3/TRBV12-4	TRBJ2-3	TRBD2	CASSSGRRDTQYF	TGTGCCAGTTCTAGCGGGAGGCGGGATACGCAGTATTTT
many	TRBV20-1	TRBJ2-7	TRBD1	CSASVGYGQGIYEQYF	TGCAGTGCTTCCGTAGGTTATGGACAGGGGATTTACGAGCAGTACTTC
many	TRBV4-3	TRBJ2-1	.	CASSQDGVADPSYNEQFF	TGCGCCAGCAGCCAAGATGGGGTAGCGGACCCCTCCTACAATGAGCAGTTCTTC
few	TRBV5-1	TRBJ2-1	.	CASSLATNYNEQFF	TGCGCCAGCAGCTTGGCAACTAACTACAATGAGCAGTTCTTC
.	TRBV18	TRBJ2-3	.	CASSQGSATDTQYF	TGTGCCAGCTCGCAGGGGTCTGCCACAGATACGCAGTATTTT
many	TRBV3-1	TRBJ2-7	TRBD2	CASSQPGLGVNPYEQYF	TGTGCCAGCAGCCAACCCGGACTAGGGGTAAACCCCTACGAGCAGTACTTC
many	TRBV4-1	TRBJ2-3	TRBD2	CASSPQRGSTDTQYF	TGCGCCAGCAGCCCACAGCGGGGGAGCACAGATACGCAGTATTTT
many	TRBV29-1	TRBJ2-4	.	CSVGGAKNIQYF	TGCAGCGTTGGCGGGGCCAAAAACATTCAGTACTTC
few	TRBV7-2	TRBJ2-2	.	CASSFKGVFTGELFF	TGTGCCAGCAGCTTCAAAGGGGTATTCACCGGGGAGCTGTTTTTT
few	TRBV27	TRBJ2-5	.	CASSSLMEGETQYF	TGTGCCAGCAGTTCCCTGATGGAGGGCGAGACCCAGTACTTC
many	TRBV2	TRBJ2-1	.	CASSEVRLAEQFF	TGTGCCAGCAGTGAAGTCCGGCTAGCGGAGCAGTTCTTC
.	TRBV5-4	TRBJ2-2	TRBD2	CASSLTSGQTGELFF	TGTGCCAGCAGTTTGACTAGCGGTCAGACCGGGGAGCTGTTTTTT
many	TRBV15	TRBJ2-2	.	CATSREWRFVDGTGELFF	TGTGCCACCAGCAGAGAGTGGAGATTTGTAGACGGCACCGGGGAGCTGTTTTTT
few	TRBV20-1	TRBJ2-1	TRBD2	CSAREGLAGYWEQFF	TGCAGTGCTAGAGAAGGCCTAGCGGGATACTGGGAGCAGTTCTTC
many	TRBV28	TRBJ2-7	TRBD2	CASWPSVAGGFEQYF	TGTGCCAGCTGGCCCTCCGTAGCGGGAGGTTTTGAGCAGTACTTC
.	TRBV28	TRBJ2-4	.	CASTFSMGLAKNIQYF	TGTGCCAGCACCTTTTCTATGGGGTTAGCCAAAAACATTCAGTACTTC
.	TRBV27	TRBJ2-5	TRBD1	CASRHRGQETQYF	TGTGCCAGCAGACACAGGGGGCAAGAGACCCAGTACTTC
many	TRBV27	TRBJ1-1	.	CASSLLETRGTEAFF	TGTGCCAGCAGTTTATTGGAAACACGGGGCACTGAAGCTTTCTTT
many	TRBV11-2	TRBJ2-3	TRBD2	CASSRPWGSGDTDTQYF	TGTGCCAGCAGCCGTCCTTGGGGTAGCGGGGATACAGATACGCAGTATTTT
many	TRBV30	TRBJ1-5	TRBD1	CAWAGTGHQPQHF	TGTGCCTGGGCCGGGACAGGGCATCAGCCCCAGCATTTT
.	TRBV24-1	TRBJ2-1	.	CATSDPRLPYNEQFF	TGTGCCACCAGTGATCCTCGACTACCTTACAATGAGCAGTTCTTC